The source of this TCR beta chain is a study of blood T cell repertoires in COVID-19. About the study: The United States, Italy and Spain provided the acute and convalescent COVID-19 samples. The cDNA or gDNA used as material had been derived from T cells, B-cell-depleted T cells, or PBMCs.

CDR3 size: 15 residues. In germline, CDR1 is MDHEN, CDR2 SYDVKM. V lost 8 bases and J lost 11; bases outside the gene matches: 17. Under the authors' procedure: Amplified reference gene primers provided the basis for estimating nucleated cell counts. Only in-frame clones appear in the TCRdb table, and some are missing; sequencing was by immunoSEQ multiplex PCR. V and J calls and clone size are given by that table; D and trimming were obtained from the DNA. The sample includes nearly 45,000 clones, roughly 88% seen only once; the top ten take about 31%. The chain has TRBV28 and TRBJ1-5; TRBD1 aligns across 8 bases. The sample taken for sequencing was peripheral blood. This sequence originates from an elderly woman with acute or convalescent COVID-19. Here the CDR3 reads CASLEIGQGSMAQHF. The CDR3 nucleotides read TGTGCCAGCCTGGAGATAGGACAGGGTTCAATGGCCCAGCATTTT.